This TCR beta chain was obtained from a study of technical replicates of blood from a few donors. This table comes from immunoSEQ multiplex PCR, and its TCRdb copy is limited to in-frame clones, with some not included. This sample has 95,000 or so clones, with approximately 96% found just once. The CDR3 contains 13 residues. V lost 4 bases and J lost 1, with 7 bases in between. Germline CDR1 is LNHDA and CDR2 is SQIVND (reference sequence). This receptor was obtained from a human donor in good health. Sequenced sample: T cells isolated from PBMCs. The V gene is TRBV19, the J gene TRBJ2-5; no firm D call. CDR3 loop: CASSSGSQETQYF. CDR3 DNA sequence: TGTGCCAGTAGTAGCGGCAGCCAAGAGACCCAGTACTTC. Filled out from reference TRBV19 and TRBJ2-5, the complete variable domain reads DGGITQSPKYLFRKEGQNVTLSCEQNLNHDAMYWYRQDPGQGLRLIYYSQIVNDFQKGDIAEGYSVSREKKESFPLTVTSAQKNPTAFYLCASSSGSQETQYFGPGTRLLVL.